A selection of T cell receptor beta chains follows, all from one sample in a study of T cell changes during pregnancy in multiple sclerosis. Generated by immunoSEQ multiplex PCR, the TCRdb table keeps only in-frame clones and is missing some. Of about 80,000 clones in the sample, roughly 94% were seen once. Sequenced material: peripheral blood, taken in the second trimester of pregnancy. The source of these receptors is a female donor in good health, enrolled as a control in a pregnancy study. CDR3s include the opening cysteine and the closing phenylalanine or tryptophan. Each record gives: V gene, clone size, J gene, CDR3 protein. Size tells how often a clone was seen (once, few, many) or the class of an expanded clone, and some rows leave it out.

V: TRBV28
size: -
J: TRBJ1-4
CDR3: CASREQGLGEKLFF

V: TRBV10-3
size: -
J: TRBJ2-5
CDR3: CAISESGVQETQYF

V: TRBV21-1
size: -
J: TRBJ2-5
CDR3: CASSKALRAGKKETQYF

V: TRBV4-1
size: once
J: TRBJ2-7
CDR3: CASSQDIAEPYEQYF

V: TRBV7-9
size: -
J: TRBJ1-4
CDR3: CASRTGTGDEKLFF

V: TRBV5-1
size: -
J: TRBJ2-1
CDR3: CASSTDRGNEQFF

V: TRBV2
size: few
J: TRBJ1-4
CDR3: CASRVRDRPNEKLFF

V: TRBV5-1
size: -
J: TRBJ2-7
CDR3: CASSLLTGAYEQYF

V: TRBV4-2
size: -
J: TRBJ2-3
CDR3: CASSHQTSGSTDTQYF

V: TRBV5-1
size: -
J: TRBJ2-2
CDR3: CASSWQGSGELFF

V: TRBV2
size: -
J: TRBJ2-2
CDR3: CASSTQGGDGLYGELFF

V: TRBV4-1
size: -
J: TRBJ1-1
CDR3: CASSQEPARVYTEAFF

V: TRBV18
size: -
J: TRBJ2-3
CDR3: CASSPRGVEQYF

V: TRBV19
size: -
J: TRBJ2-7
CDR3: CASSMGQGDYEQYF

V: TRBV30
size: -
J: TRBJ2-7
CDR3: CAWSATGNEQYF

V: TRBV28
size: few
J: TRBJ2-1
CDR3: CASSLPQGSVNNEQFF

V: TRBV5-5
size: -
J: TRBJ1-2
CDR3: CASSPPLTGVGGYTF

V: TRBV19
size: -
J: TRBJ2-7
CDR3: CASSIEGTSGSYEQYF

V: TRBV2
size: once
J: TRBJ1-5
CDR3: CASSFTYNQPQHF

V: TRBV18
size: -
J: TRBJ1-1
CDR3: CASSSDRDAEAFF

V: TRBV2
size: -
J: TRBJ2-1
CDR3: CASSEVQGSYNEQFF

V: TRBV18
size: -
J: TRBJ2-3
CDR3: CASSPSPDTQYF

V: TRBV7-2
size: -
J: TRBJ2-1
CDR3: CASSRDRGRDEQFF

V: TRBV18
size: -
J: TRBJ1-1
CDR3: CASSPPGRGGETEAFF

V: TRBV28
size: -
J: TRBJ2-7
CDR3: CASSSIARPYEQYF

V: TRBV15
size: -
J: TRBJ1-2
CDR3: CATSSDRGYGYTF

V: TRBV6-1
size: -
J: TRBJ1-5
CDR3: CASLPNYSNQPQHF

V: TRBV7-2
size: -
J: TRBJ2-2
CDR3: CASSLAGRNTGELFF

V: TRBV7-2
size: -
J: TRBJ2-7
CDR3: CASSPRLAGGRAYEQYF

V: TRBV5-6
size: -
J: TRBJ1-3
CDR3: CASSLAGRVGGNTIYF

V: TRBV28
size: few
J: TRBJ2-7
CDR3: CASVTMNEQYF

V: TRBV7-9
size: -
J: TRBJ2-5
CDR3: CASSLLGRQETQYF

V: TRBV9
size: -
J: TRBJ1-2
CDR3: CASSVGQGYGYTF

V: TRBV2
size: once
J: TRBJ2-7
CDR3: CASSFGLAGAYEQYF

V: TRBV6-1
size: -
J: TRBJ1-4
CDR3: CASSELYRENNEKLFF

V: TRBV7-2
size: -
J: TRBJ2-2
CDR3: CASSLDRGGRTGELFF

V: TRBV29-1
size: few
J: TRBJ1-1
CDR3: CSVVTGDPEAFF

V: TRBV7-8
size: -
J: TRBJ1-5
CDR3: CASSRGQPSNQPQHF

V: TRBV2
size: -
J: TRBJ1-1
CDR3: CASSELGQQAFF

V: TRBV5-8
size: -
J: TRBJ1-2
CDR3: CASSSRGLGGYGYTF

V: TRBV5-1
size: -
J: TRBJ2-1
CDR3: CASSLVSGGPGEQFF

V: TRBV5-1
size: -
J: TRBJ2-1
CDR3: CASSLGTGGNEQFF

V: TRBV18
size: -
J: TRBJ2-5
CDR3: CASSPPEDSGEMVEETQYF

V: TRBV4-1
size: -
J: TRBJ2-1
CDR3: CASSQLADDYNEQFF

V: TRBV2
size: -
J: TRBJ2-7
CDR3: CASSTSVGRGEQYF

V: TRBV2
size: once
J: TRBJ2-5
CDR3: CASSDELAGAEETQYF

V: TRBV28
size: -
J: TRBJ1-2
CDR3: CASSDPGGAKYGYTF

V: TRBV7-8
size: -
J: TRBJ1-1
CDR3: CASSVRDRREAFF

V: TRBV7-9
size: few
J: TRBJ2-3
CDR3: CASGGTWSTDTQYF

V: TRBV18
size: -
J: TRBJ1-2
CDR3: CASSPPQGAASLGYTF

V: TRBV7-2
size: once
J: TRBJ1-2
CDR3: CASSPQGAVLPLWGYTF

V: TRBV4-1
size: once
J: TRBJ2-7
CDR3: CASSQKKLVFDEQYF

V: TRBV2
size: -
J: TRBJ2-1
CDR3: CASVSTSGSLAEQFF

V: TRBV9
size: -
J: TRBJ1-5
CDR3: CASSVGLQRNQPQHF

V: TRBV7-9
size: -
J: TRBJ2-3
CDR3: CASSFLAGTDTQYF